One sample yielded the 22 T cell receptor beta chains listed below, sequenced in a study of blood T cell repertoires in COVID-19. TCRdb keeps only in-frame clones here, not all; method: immunoSEQ multiplex PCR. The table lists roughly 150,000 clones, 70% to 90% of them singletons. The sequenced material came from PBMCs or T cells enriched from blood (not recorded which). The receptors come from a man aged 40-55 years who had recovered from COVID-19.

This clone was observed once. This sequence joins TRBV24-1 and TRBJ2-3; 9 bases are shared with TRBD2. Germline V lookup: CDR1 KGHDR, CDR2 SFDVKD. The CDR3 runs to 17 residues. J was trimmed by 4 bases and V by 1 base; bases with no gene match: 8. CDR3 sequence (DNA): TGTGCCACCAGTGATTTCGTGGCGGGGGGGCGTTCAGATACGCAGTATTTT. This gives the protein CATSDFVAGGRSDTQYF.

The CDR3 sequence is CASSLAVMNTEAFF. CDR3 in DNA: TGTGCCAGCAGCTTAGCCGTTATGAACACTGAAGCTTTCTTT. V gene TRBV7-9 combines with J gene TRBJ1-1; D remains ambiguous. With 0 bases removed from V and 0 bases from J, the gap between germline ends came to 5 bases. In germline, CDR1 is SEHNR, CDR2 FQNEAQ (reference sequence). The CDR3 extends over 14 amino acids.

The rearrangement uses TRBV7-9 and TRBJ2-7; D is perhaps TRBD2 (5 bases). Trimming removed 6 bases from V and 1 base from J, with 16 bases in between. CDR1 and CDR2 (germline): SEHNR, FQNEAQ (reference sequence). This CDR3 is 15 amino acids long. CDR3 sequence (DNA): TGTGCCAGCAGTCCCGCAGGTAGCGTTTCCTACGAGCAGTACTTC. The encoded protein is CASSPAGSVSYEQYF.

The gene calls are TRBV30 and TRBJ1-6; D is ambiguous. In germline, CDR1 is GTSNPN, CDR2 SVGIG (reference sequence). V gave up 0 bases and J gave up 0 bases, with 3 bases separating them. The CDR3 runs to 14 residues. For the CDR3, the DNA is TGTGCCTGGAGTGTACTCTCCTATAATTCACCCCTCCACTTT. Protein product: CAWSVLSYNSPLHF.

The chain carries TRBV20-1 and TRBJ2-1; weak D call: TRBD2 (5 bases). The CDR3 runs 13 residues. Germline-derived CDR1 and CDR2 are DFQATT and SNEGSKA (reference sequence). V lost 3 bases and J lost 5, with 11 bases in between. This CDR3 reads CSASPGMNNEQFF. CDR3 nucleotide sequence: TGCAGTGCTAGTCCGGGGATGAACAATGAGCAGTTCTTC.

V is TRBV18 and J is TRBJ1-1; D is perhaps TRBD1 (5 bases). Germline lookup yields CDR1 KGHSH and CDR2 LQKENI. This CDR3 region has 15 residues. V lost 3 bases, J lost 0 bases, and 11 bases lay in between. CDR3: CASSPRTLLNTEAFF. The CDR3 DNA sequence: TGTGCCAGCTCACCCCGGACACTCCTGAACACTGAAGCTTTCTTT.

In DNA form, the CDR3 reads TGTGCCAGCAGCTTGCAGGGAAGAGAAGCTTTCTTT. The encoded protein is CASSLQGREAFF. The chain combines TRBV7-2 with TRBJ1-1; D may be TRBD1 (5 bases). Trimming removed 3 bases at V and 8 bases at J, with 10 bases between. The germline V gene encodes CDR1 SGHTA and CDR2 FQGNSA. This CDR3 comprises 12 residues.

V usage is TRBV5-6 and J usage is TRBJ2-1; 13 nucleotides align to TRBD2. After removal of 3 bases from V and 6 bases from J, the junction contained 6 bases not matched to a gene. CDR1 is SGHDT and CDR2 is YYEEEE in the germline V gene. The CDR3 is 16 amino acids. Here the CDR3 DNA reads TGTGCCAGCAGCTGGGAGACTAGCGGGGGGTTCAATGAGCAGTTCTTC. Translating gives CASSWETSGGFNEQFF.

This clone came up once. J is TRBJ1-6 and V is TRBV5-1; TRBD1 matches at 7 bases. The CDR3 covers 15 residues. Germline V CDR1 and CDR2: SGHRS, YFSETQ. J lost 7 bases, V lost 4 bases, and 8 bases had no gene match. The CDR3 sequence is CASSPLQGRNSPLHF. The DNA of the CDR3 is TGCGCCAGCAGCCCGTTACAGGGGCGGAATTCACCCCTCCACTTT.

The genes are TRBV19 and TRBJ2-3, with TRBD2 matching over 13 bases. The V and J ends lost 3 bases and 3 bases, in that order; junction bases with no gene match: 6. CDR3 length equals 17 residues. Germline-derived CDR1 and CDR2 are LNHDA and SQIVND (reference sequence). The CDR3 here is CASSIPGLAGETDTQYF. The CDR3 DNA is TGTGCCAGTAGTATCCCTGGACTAGCGGGGGAGACAGATACGCAGTATTTT.

This clone was counted a single time. The V call is TRBV5-5, the J call TRBJ2-5, with D tentatively TRBD2 (6 bases). Germline CDR1 is SGHKS and CDR2 is YYEKEE (reference sequence). The V end was cut by 4 bases, the J end by 0 bases, with 7 bases between. The CDR3 is 13 amino acids. This chain's CDR3 is CASSRDYQETQYF. The CDR3 DNA follows: TGTGCCAGCAGCCGGGACTACCAAGAGACCCAGTACTTC.

V gene TRBV28 combines with J gene TRBJ1-5; D call uncertain. Trimming took off 3 bases at V and 0 bases at J, with 9 bases between the two ends. The CDR3 sequence is 15 residues long. Germline CDR1 is MDHEN and CDR2 is SYDVKM. CDR3 amino acids: CASSFYQDSNQPQHF. CDR3 coding DNA: TGTGCCAGCAGTTTCTACCAGGATAGCAATCAGCCCCAGCATTTT.

The V and J genes are TRBV13 and TRBJ2-2, with D possibly matching TRBD2 (5 bases). Per germline, CDR1 PRHDT and CDR2 FYEKMQ (reference sequence). The CDR3 loop spans 15 amino acids. V was shortened by 0 bases and J by 3 bases, with 8 bases between the two germline ends. The CDR3 loop reads CASSLGWRDTGELFF. Written as DNA, the CDR3 is TGTGCCAGCAGCTTAGGCTGGCGGGACACCGGGGAGCTGTTTTTT. Together with reference TRBV13 and TRBJ2-2, the CDR3 gives the full variable domain: AAGVIQSPRHLIKEKRETATLKCYPIPRHDTVYWYQQGPGQDPQFLISFYEKMQSDKGSIPDRFSAQQFSDYHSELNMSSLELGDSALYFCASSLGWRDTGELFFGEGSRLTVL.

This chain joins TRBV7-2 and TRBJ2-5; 8 positions match TRBD2. With 3 bases clipped from V and 5 bases from J, the junction kept 8 bases outside the gene matches. From germline, CDR1 is SGHTA and CDR2 FQGNSA. This CDR3 has 15 residues. As DNA, the CDR3 is TGTGCCAGCAGCTTCCGGGGGGGCGAGAGGGAGACCCAGTACTTC. Residues: CASSFRGGERETQYF.

The V gene is TRBV27, the J gene TRBJ2-3; D is ambiguous. The germline V gene has CDR1 MNHEY and CDR2 SMNVEV (reference sequence). This CDR3 is built from 13 residues. Deletions cut 2 bases from V and 2 bases from J, with 5 bases between. The CDR3 nucleotides read TGTGCCAGCAGTTTACTTTCCACAGATACGCAGTATTTT. It translates to CASSLLSTDTQYF.

This chain uses TRBV10-2 with TRBJ1-3; D unresolved. Between the trimmed V and J ends, which lost 5 bases and 0 bases, there was a span of 8 bases. Germline lookup yields CDR1 WSHSY and CDR2 SAAADI. This CDR3 region has 14 residues. The CDR3 DNA is TGCGCCAGCAGTCCGGTGCTCTCTGGAAACACCATATATTTT. It specifies CASSPVLSGNTIYF.

The rearrangement links TRBV2 to TRBJ2-3, with TRBD1 identical over 10 bases. Germline trimming cut 6 bases from V and 9 bases from J; bases unmatched to any gene: 12. Germline V CDR1 and CDR2: SNHLY, FYNNEI. This CDR3 has 15 residues. The CDR3 sequence is CASRAGTGEGWTQYF. DNA of the CDR3: TGTGCCAGCAGGGCCGGGACAGGGGAGGGTTGGACGCAGTATTTT.

J is TRBJ2-2 and V is TRBV11-2, with D possibly TRBD1 on 5 matching bases. The CDR3 is made up of 14 amino acids. CDR1 is SGHAT and CDR2 is FQNNGV in the germline V gene. V was shortened by 3 bases and J by 4 bases, with 9 bases between the two germline ends. The CDR3 sequence is CASSFQGSTGELFF. The CDR3, as DNA: TGTGCCAGCAGCTTCCAGGGAAGCACCGGGGAGCTGTTTTTT.

This chain links TRBV30 with TRBJ2-7; TRBD1 matches at 7 bases. V lost 3 bases to trimming and J lost 0 bases; unmatched junction nucleotides: 5. CDR3 length: 14 residues. Germline V gene sequence: CDR1 GTSNPN, CDR2 SVGIG (reference sequence). In DNA, the CDR3 is TGTGCCTGGAGCCGGGACAGTAACTCCTACGAGCAGTACTTC. Residues: CAWSRDSNSYEQYF.

The sample holds one count of this clone. The rearrangement uses TRBV7-7 and TRBJ2-1; 9 positions agree with TRBD2. The ends lost 5 bases at V and 0 bases at J; junction bases unmatched: 5. In germline, CDR1 is SSHAT, CDR2 FNYEAQ (reference sequence). The CDR3 is made up of 16 amino acids. CDR3 DNA sequence: TGTGCCAGCAGCCGCCGACTAGCGGCCTCCTACAATGAGCAGTTCTTC. This encodes CASSRRLAASYNEQFF.

V gene TRBV5-1 combines with J gene TRBJ1-2, with D unresolved. CDR1 SGHRS and CDR2 YFSETQ come from the germline V gene. The CDR3 sequence is 14 residues long. V dropped 0 bases and J dropped 7 bases, with 13 bases sitting between them. CDR3 sequence reads: CASSLAAAVGGYTF. The CDR3 nucleotides are TGCGCCAGCAGCTTGGCGGCGGCGGTCGGTGGCTACACCTTC.

This clone has just a few counts. The chain recombines TRBV27 with TRBJ2-2; D possibly corresponds to TRBD1 (5 bases). Germline values: CDR1 MNHEY, CDR2 SMNVEV (reference sequence). This CDR3 spans 14 amino acids. V was pared by 3 bases and J by 2 bases, with 7 bases between. The chain's CDR3 is CASSLTANTGELFF. CDR3 coding DNA: TGTGCCAGCAGTTTGACAGCAAACACCGGGGAGCTGTTTTTT.